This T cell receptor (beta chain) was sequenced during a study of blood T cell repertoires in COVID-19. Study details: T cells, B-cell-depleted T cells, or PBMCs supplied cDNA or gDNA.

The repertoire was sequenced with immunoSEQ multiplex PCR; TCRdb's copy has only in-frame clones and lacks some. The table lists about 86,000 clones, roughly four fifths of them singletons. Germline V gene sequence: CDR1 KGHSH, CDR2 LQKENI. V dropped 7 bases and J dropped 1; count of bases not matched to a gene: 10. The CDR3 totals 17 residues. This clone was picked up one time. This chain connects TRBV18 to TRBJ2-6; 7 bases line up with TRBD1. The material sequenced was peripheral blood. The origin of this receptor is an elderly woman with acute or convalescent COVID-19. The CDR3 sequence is CASFLGDRNSGANVLTF. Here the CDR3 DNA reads TGTGCCAGCTTCCTCGGGGACAGAAATTCTGGGGCCAACGTCCTGACTTTC.